This section outlines one TCR beta chain sequence together with its context. It has no known antigen specificity. Base qualities are not recorded, but no much larger clone differs from it by a single base. TCRbeta CDR3 regions were amplified from genomic DNA using the immunoSEQ Assay, a bias-controlled multiplex PCR. The authors processed their data as follows. Nucleated cell counts per sample were estimated from amplification of reference gene primers within the assay. To quantify the absolute abundance of each unique TCRbeta CDR3 rearrangement, sequence reads were collapsed and filtered. For each sample, productive Simpson clonality was calculated by taking the square root of Simpson's diversity index across productive rearrangements. This is the immuneACCESS table as TCRdb keeps it, with only in-frame sequences that have V and J called. A part of the clones is gone; compared with another copy, unresolved V genes explain less than half, and the rest is unexplained. Clonal size and the V and J genes are those of that table, whereas D and trimming came from the DNA. Present in this sample are around 97,000 clones, almost 90% of which were seen just once. The ten largest clones take up about 3% of the sample.

Collaborating institutions collected whole blood in K2EDTA tubes following their own protocols. Collaborator samples were shipped for TCRbeta analysis as frozen whole blood, isolated PBMCs, or DNA extracted from either sample type. This sample is part of a study of blood T cell repertoires in COVID-19 (dated by TCRdb to 2018 to 2020). Concerning the study at large: Samples from collaborators originated in the United States, Italy and Spain and spanned both the acute and convalescent phases of COVID-19. The material from the prospective study consisted of cDNA or gDNA derived from T cells, B-cell-depleted T cells, or PBMCs. Deeply sampled blood TCRbeta repertoires from subjects exposed to, actively infected with, or recovered from COVID-19 were included in the dataset. The repertoires were released in a freely available public database intended as a resource for research on the immune response to SARS-CoV-2. Samples were obtained from the ongoing ImmuneRACE study (first 160 participants) and from over 1,000 subjects provided by 6 global collaborators. A de-identified subject ID, COVID-19 status, age in years and sex were almost always included in the sample metadata. Where available, HLA class I and class II types were obtained from metadata supplied by the sample provider rather than from assay-based typing. Findings and caveats that apply to the study as a whole: The quantity of clinical and demographic metadata differed by source and by participant and was supplied without curation.

V is cut by 2 bases and J by 5 bases, and the space between the germline ends is 12 bases. Taken from cysteine to phenylalanine, the CDR3 has 15 residues. Left in the record is the CDR3 DNA by itself, 45 bases read in frame from the first base. According to the germline V gene, CDR1 reads SGHVS and CDR2 reads FNYEAQ. The origin of this receptor is a human donor in a cohort sampled during active COVID-19. Here the chain combines TRBV7-6 and TRBJ2-2; TRBD1 could be the D gene, as 6 bases match. Sequencing input: peripheral blood. The nucleotide sequence is given as TGTGCCAGCAGCTTAAGGGCAACAGGGACCGGGGAGCTGTTTTTT. It translates to CASSLRATGTGELFF.